This TCR beta chain was recovered during a study of blood T cell repertoires in COVID-19. This CDR3 has 14 amino acids. Germline V gene data show CDR1 as DFQATT and CDR2 as SNEGSKA (reference sequence). V was clipped by 3 bases and J by 3 bases, with 12 bases between them. Using immunoSEQ multiplex PCR, the repertoire was profiled, and TCRdb retains in-frame clones only, with some absent. This table holds around 180,000 clones, roughly 89% found once. The receptor's source is a woman aged 40 to 50 with acute COVID-19. The sequenced sample was PBMCs or T cells enriched from blood (not recorded which). The gene calls are TRBV20-1 and TRBJ1-5; tentatively, D is TRBD1 (6 bases). CDR3 sequence: CSASTGQYNQPQHF. The CDR3 nucleotides read TGCAGTGCTAGTACCGGACAGTACAATCAGCCCCAGCATTTT.